The T cell receptor (beta chain) described here comes from a study of early T cells in non-severe SARS-CoV-2 infection. Study-wide context: Sequencing was performed on bulk RNA from unsorted whole blood, leaving chains unpaired.

This clonotype came up many times. The antigen is not known. Losses at the gene ends were 6 bases for V and 3 bases for J; bases not matched to a gene: 9. Germline-derived CDR1 and CDR2 are DFQATT and SNEGSKA (reference sequence). The CDR3 covers 14 residues. Unique molecular identifier tags were affixed to discrete cDNA molecules. TCRdb analysed the 5' RACE reads with MiXCR anew, one entry per CDR3 protein. The top ten clones hold roughly 8.5% of a sample with some 45,000 distinct CDR3 sequences, under 9.5% of them seen once. Broader study findings: VDJdb-based matching was biased toward anti-spike CD8 responses and missed private and CD4 specificities.

The receptor was derived from an adult who was a healthcare worker with PCR-confirmed SARS-CoV-2 infection or an uninfected control (not recorded which). The chain carries TRBV20-1 and TRBJ2-3; TRBD2 matches 7 bases. Sequences were obtained from whole blood. The CDR3 loop is CSARRRGRTDTQYF. CDR3 sequence (DNA): TGCAGTGCCCGTCGGCGGGGGAGAACAGATACGCAGTATTTT.